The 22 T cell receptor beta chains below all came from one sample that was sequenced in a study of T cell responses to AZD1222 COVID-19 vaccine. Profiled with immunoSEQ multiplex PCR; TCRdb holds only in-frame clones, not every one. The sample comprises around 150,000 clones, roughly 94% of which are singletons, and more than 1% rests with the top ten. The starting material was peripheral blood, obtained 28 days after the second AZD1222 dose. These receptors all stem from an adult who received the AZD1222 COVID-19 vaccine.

The CDR3 DNA reads TGTGCCAGCAGTTACCCTACAAGGAATGAAGCTTTCTTT. The encoded protein is CASSYPTRNEAFF. The chain is built from TRBV6-5 and TRBJ1-1; the D is unclear. Germline V gene data show CDR1 as MNHEY and CDR2 as SVGAGI. Trimming pared 2 bases from V and 7 bases from J, leaving 11 bases between. The CDR3 length is 13 residues.

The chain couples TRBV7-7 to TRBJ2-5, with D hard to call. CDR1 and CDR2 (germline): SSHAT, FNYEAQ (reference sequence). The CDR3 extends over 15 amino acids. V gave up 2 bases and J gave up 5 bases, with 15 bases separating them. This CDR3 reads CASSLLPTPGETQYF. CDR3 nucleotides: TGTGCCAGCAGCTTACTCCCGACCCCCGGTGAGACCCAGTACTTC. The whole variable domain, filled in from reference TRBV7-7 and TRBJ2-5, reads GAGVSQSPRYKVTKRGQDVTLRCDPISSHATLYWYQQALGQGPEFLTYFNYEAQPDKSGLPSDRFSAERPEGSISTLTIQRTEQRDSAMYRCASSLLPTPGETQYFGPGTRLLVL.

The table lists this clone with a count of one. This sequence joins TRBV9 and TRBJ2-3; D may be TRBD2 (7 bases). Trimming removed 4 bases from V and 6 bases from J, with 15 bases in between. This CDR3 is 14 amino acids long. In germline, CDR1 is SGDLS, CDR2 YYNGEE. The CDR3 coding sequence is TGTGCCAGCAGCACCGGAGGGGGGGTGGATACGCAGTATTTT. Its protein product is CASSTGGGVDTQYF.

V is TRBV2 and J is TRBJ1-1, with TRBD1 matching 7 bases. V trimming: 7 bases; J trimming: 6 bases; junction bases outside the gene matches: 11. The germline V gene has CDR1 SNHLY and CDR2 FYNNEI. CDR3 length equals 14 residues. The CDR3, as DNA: TGTGCCAGCATCCTAAAACAGGGGTGGCCTGAAGCTTTCTTT. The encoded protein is CASILKQGWPEAFF.

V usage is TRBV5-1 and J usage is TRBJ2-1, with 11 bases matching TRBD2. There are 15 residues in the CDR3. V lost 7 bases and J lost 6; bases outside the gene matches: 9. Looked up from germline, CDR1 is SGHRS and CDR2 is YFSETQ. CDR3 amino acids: CASADGTSGSNEQFF. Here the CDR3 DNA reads TGCGCCAGCGCGGACGGGACTAGCGGATCCAATGAGCAGTTCTTC. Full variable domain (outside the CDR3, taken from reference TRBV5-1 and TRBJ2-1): KAGVTQTPRYLIKTRGQQVTLSCSPISGHRSVSWYQQTPGQGLQFLFEYFSETQRNKGNFPGRFSGRQFSNSRSEMNVSTLELGDSALYLCASADGTSGSNEQFFGPGTRLTVL.

CDR3 sequence (DNA): TGCGCCAGCAGCCCTGGCGGGGGTTACAATGAGCAGTTCTTC. It codes for CASSPGGGYNEQFF. The chain carries TRBV5-1 and TRBJ2-1; TRBD2 aligns across 7 bases. Germline CDR1 and CDR2: SGHRS and YFSETQ. Unmatched junction bases numbered 5, after V lost 4 bases and J lost 4 bases. The length of the CDR3 is 14 residues.

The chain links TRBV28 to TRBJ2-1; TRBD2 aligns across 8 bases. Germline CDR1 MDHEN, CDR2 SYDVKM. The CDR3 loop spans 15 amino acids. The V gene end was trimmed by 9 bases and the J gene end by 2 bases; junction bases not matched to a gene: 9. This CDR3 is CASTTSGGPYNEQFF. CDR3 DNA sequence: TGTGCCAGTACTACGAGCGGGGGCCCCTACAATGAGCAGTTCTTC.

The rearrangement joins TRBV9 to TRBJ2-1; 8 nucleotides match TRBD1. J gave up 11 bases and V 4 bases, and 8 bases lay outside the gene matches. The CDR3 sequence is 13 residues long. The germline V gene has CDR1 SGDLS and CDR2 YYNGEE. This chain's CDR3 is CASSPRQGSKQFF. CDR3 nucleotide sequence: TGTGCCAGCAGCCCCAGACAGGGGAGTAAGCAGTTCTTC.

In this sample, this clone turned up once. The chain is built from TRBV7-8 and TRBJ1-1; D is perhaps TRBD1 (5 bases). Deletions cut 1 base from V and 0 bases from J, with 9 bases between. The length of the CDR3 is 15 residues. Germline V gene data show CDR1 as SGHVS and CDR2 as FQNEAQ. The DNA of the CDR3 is TGTGCCAGCAGCTTAGTCCGGGGGATGAACACTGAAGCTTTCTTT. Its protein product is CASSLVRGMNTEAFF.

CDR3 amino acids: CASSYTGNQPQHF. In DNA, the CDR3 is TGTGCCAGTAGTTACACAGGGAATCAGCCCCAGCATTTT. The chain has TRBV19 and TRBJ1-5; perhaps TRBD1 as D (6 bases). Trimming stripped 5 bases from V and 4 bases from J, with 9 bases between. This CDR3 contains 13 residues. Germline V gives CDR1 LNHDA, CDR2 SQIVND (reference sequence).

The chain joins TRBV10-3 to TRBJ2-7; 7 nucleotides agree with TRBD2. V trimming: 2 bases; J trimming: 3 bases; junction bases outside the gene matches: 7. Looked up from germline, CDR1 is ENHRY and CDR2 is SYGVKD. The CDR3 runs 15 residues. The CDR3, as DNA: TGTGCCATCAGTGAGCCGCTAGCGGTGGACTACGAGCAGTACTTC. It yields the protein CAISEPLAVDYEQYF.

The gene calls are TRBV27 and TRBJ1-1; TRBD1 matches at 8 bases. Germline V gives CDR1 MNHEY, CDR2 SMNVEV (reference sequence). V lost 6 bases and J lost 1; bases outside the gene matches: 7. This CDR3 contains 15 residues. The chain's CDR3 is CASRWTGKGNTEAFF. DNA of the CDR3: TGTGCCAGCAGATGGACAGGGAAGGGGAACACTGAAGCTTTCTTT.

The CDR3 spells CASSQLAGGRQFF. Written as DNA, the CDR3 is TGTGCCAGCAGCCAACTAGCGGGGGGCCGGCAGTTCTTC. The rearrangement joins TRBV14 to TRBJ2-1, with 11 bases fitting TRBD2. Germline V gene sequence: CDR1 SGHDN, CDR2 FVKESK. The CDR3 extends over 13 amino acids. Germline trimming cut 2 bases from V and 12 bases from J; bases unmatched to any gene: 3.

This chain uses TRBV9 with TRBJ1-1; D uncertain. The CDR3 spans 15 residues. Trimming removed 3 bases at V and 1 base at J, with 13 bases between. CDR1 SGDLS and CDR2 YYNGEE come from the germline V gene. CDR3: CASSAVFKGNTEAFF. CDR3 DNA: TGTGCCAGCAGCGCTGTTTTTAAGGGGAACACTGAAGCTTTCTTT. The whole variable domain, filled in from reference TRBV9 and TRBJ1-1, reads DSGVTQTPKHLITATGQRVTLRCSPRSGDLSVYWYQQSLDQGLQFLIQYYNGEERAKGNILERFSAQQFPDLHSELNLSSLELGDSALYFCASSAVFKGNTEAFFGQGTRLTVV.

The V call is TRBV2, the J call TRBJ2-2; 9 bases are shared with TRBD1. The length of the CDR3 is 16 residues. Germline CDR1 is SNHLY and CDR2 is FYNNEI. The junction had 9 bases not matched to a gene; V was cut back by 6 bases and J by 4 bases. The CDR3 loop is CASRPSGTGFTGELFF. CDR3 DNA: TGTGCCAGCAGACCTTCCGGGACAGGGTTCACCGGGGAGCTGTTTTTT.

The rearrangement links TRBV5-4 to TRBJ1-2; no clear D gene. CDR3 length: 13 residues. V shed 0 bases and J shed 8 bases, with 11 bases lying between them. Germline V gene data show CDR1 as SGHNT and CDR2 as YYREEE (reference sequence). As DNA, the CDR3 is TGTGCCAGCAGCTTGGAGCACAGCTCGGGCTACACCTTC. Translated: CASSLEHSSGYTF.

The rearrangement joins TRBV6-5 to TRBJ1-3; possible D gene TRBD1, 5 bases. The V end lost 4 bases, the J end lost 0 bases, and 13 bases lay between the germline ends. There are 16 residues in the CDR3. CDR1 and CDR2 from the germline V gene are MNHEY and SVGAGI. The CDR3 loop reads CASSSSTGASGNTIYF. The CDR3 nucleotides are TGTGCCAGCAGTTCCTCTACAGGTGCCTCTGGAAACACCATATATTTT.

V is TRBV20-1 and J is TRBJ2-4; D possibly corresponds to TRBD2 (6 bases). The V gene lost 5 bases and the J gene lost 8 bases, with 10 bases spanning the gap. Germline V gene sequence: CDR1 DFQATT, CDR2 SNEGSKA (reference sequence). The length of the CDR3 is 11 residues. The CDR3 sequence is CSAWRGYIQYF. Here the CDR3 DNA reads TGCAGTGCTTGGAGGGGATACATTCAGTACTTC.

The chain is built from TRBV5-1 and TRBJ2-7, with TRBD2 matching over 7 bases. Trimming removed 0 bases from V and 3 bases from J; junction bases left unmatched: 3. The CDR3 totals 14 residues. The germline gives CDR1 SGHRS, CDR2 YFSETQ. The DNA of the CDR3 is TGCGCCAGCAGCTTGGAGGGAGGGTTCTACGAGCAGTACTTC. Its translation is CASSLEGGFYEQYF.

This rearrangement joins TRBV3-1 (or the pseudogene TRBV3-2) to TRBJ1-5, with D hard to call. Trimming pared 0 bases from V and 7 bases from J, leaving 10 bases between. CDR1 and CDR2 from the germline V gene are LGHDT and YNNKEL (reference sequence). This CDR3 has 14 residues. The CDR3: CASSQEVVNQPQHF. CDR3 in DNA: TGTGCCAGCAGCCAAGAGGTGGTTAACCAGCCCCAGCATTTT.

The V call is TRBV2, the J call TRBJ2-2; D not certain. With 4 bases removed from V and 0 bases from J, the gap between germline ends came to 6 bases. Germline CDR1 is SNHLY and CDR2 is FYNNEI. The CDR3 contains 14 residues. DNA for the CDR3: TGTGCCAGCAGTGGGCACTCGAACACCGGGGAGCTGTTTTTT. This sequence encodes CASSGHSNTGELFF.

This chain's CDR3 is CASSIRGSASNQPQHF. Here the CDR3 DNA reads TGTGCCAGTAGTATTCGGGGGTCGGCAAGCAATCAGCCCCAGCATTTT. The chain is built from TRBV19 and TRBJ1-5; perhaps TRBD1 as D (5 bases). The CDR3 spans 16 residues. Germline values: CDR1 LNHDA, CDR2 SQIVND (reference sequence). Trimming removed 3 bases at V and 1 base at J, with 13 bases between. Full variable domain (outside the CDR3, taken from reference TRBV19 and TRBJ1-5): DGGITQSPKYLFRKEGQNVTLSCEQNLNHDAMYWYRQDPGQGLRLIYYSQIVNDFQKGDIAEGYSVSREKKESFPLTVTSAQKNPTAFYLCASSIRGSASNQPQHFGDGTRLSIL.